These 26 T cell receptor beta chains were sequenced from one sample in a study of shared clonotypes between healthy human individuals. Here immunoSEQ multiplex PCR was the method, and the copy in TCRdb shows in-frame clones only, minus some. Here the sample spans 850,000 to 1,100,000 clones, around three quarters being singletons. Sequencing used memory CD4+ T cells from PBMCs. Sample subset: CD45RA-negative fraction. The origin of the receptors is a man aged 18 to 30 in good health. Some clones in this sample may be carry-over from other donors' samples.

In its sample, this clone was seen a few times. This CDR3 reads CASSLGAGRGRSTDTQYF. The CDR3 coding sequence is TGCGCCAGCAGCTTGGGAGCCGGCAGGGGCAGGAGCACAGATACGCAGTATTTT. The V and J genes are TRBV5-1 and TRBJ2-3, with D perhaps TRBD1 (6 bases). The ends were cut back, 0 bases at V and 0 bases at J, with 17 bases in the middle. CDR1 and CDR2 from the germline V gene are SGHRS and YFSETQ. The CDR3 length is 18 residues.

The chain couples TRBV6-5 to TRBJ2-7, with TRBD2 matching 13 bases. The J segment lost 9 bases and the V segment lost 5 bases, leaving 10 bases of the junction unmatched. This CDR3 comprises 15 residues. Germline CDR1 reads MNHEY; CDR2 reads SVGAGI. CDR3 DNA: TGTGCCAGCAGTCAAACTAGCGGGAGGGCCCTCGGGCAGTACTTC. It is translated as CASSQTSGRALGQYF.

This chain links TRBV19 with TRBJ2-3, with 7 bases lining up with TRBD2. Germline CDR1 reads LNHDA; CDR2 reads SQIVND (reference sequence). This CDR3 has 15 residues. With V trimmed by 6 bases and J by 1 base, 7 bases remained unmatched. This chain's CDR3 is CASRFRGVGTDTQYF. The CDR3 bases are TGTGCCAGTAGATTCCGGGGGGTCGGCACAGATACGCAGTATTTT.

The chain employs TRBV6-1 and TRBJ1-2; D unclear. CDR1 is MNHNS, CDR2 SASEGT, per germline. The CDR3 runs to 14 residues. The germline V and J ends were trimmed by 1 base and 4 bases, with 10 bases remaining between them. The CDR3 loop is CASSEGYGPYGYTF. The CDR3 DNA is TGTGCCAGCAGTGAAGGGTACGGCCCCTATGGCTACACCTTC.

The chain joins TRBV19 to TRBJ2-7; a weak D match, TRBD2 (6 bases). The V gene lost 3 bases and the J gene lost 6 bases, with 15 bases spanning the gap. Germline V gene lookup returns CDR1 LNHDA and CDR2 SQIVND (reference sequence). This CDR3 region has 14 residues. The CDR3 protein is CASSMGMGGAEQYF. The DNA for the CDR3 is TGTGCCAGTAGTATGGGCATGGGAGGTGCCGAGCAGTACTTC.

The chain recombines TRBV6-1 with TRBJ1-5; D is perhaps TRBD1 (5 bases). Germline V gives CDR1 MNHNS, CDR2 SASEGT. Trimming removed 0 bases from V and 4 bases from J, with 19 bases in between. The CDR3 has 18 amino acids. The CDR3 DNA is TGTGCCAGCAGTGAAGCGCTATTCGGGACGAGACGAAATCAGCCCCAGCATTTT. Amino acid sequence: CASSEALFGTRRNQPQHF.

The genes are TRBV6-1 and TRBJ2-1; 9 bases match TRBD2. Per the germline V gene, CDR1 is MNHNS and CDR2 is SASEGT. Trimming removed 2 bases from V and 3 bases from J; junction bases left unmatched: 14. The CDR3 loop spans 19 amino acids. The CDR3 region is CASSERYAGGSEVYNEQFF. CDR3 DNA sequence: TGTGCCAGCAGTGAAAGGTATGCGGGAGGGTCCGAGGTCTACAATGAGCAGTTCTTC.

This clone was seen more than once but under ten times. The rearrangement joins TRBV27 to TRBJ2-7; the match to TRBD2 covers 9 bases. This CDR3 contains 14 residues. Germline V CDR1 and CDR2: MNHEY, SMNVEV (reference sequence). V gave up 6 bases and J gave up 5 bases; unmatched junction bases: 8. CDR3 region: CASRLAGHVDEQYF. The DNA of the CDR3 is TGTGCCAGCAGGCTAGCGGGACACGTAGACGAGCAGTACTTC.

The chain couples TRBV7-3 to TRBJ2-2, with D perhaps matching TRBD1 or TRBD2 (5 bases each). Trimming stripped 2 bases from V and 7 bases from J, with 14 bases between. CDR3 length equals 15 residues. Germline V lookup: CDR1 SGHTA, CDR2 FQGTGA. The CDR3 here is CASSLEGRSDGELFF. Written as DNA, the CDR3 is TGTGCCAGCAGCTTAGAGGGGAGATCCGACGGGGAGCTGTTTTTT.

This clone was counted only a few times. One base separates it from a far larger clone, so it is likely a read error. Because the CDR3 is missing its conserved closing phenylalanine or tryptophan, this is likely a read error. Different DNA sequences within this sample yield the same CDR3. The chain has TRBV5-4 and TRBJ2-7; no reliable D call. The CDR3 has 13 residues. V was shortened by 4 bases and J by 5 bases, with 13 bases between the two germline ends. Germline V CDR1 and CDR2: SGHNT, YYREEE (reference sequence). The CDR3: CASSLSSIHEQYL. The CDR3 DNA follows: TGTGCCAGCAGCCTCTCCTCCATCCACGAGCAGTACTTA.

Ten or more counts support this clone. In the same sample, other DNA sequences code for this CDR3. The V and J genes are TRBV5-1 and TRBJ2-3; no definite D call. The V and J ends lost 0 bases and 3 bases respectively, with 5 bases between them. This CDR3 has 13 amino acids. CDR1 is SGHRS, CDR2 YFSETQ, per germline. CDR3 amino acids: CASSLEITDTQYF. The CDR3 DNA sequence: TGCGCCAGCAGCTTGGAGATTACAGATACGCAGTATTTT.

The chain couples TRBV18 to TRBJ2-1, with 8 bases fitting TRBD2. Germline V CDR1 and CDR2: KGHSH, LQKENI. The CDR3 extends over 16 amino acids. Germline trimming cut 2 bases from V and 3 bases from J; bases unmatched to any gene: 6. The CDR3 protein is CASSPSQREYYNEQFF. The CDR3 DNA sequence: TGTGCCAGCTCACCAAGCCAGCGGGAGTACTACAATGAGCAGTTCTTC.

The chain recombines TRBV28 with TRBJ1-2; D is unclear. Germline V gene sequence: CDR1 MDHEN, CDR2 SYDVKM. Trimming pared 6 bases from V and 1 base from J, leaving 9 bases between. The CDR3 covers 13 residues. CDR3 amino acids: CASSQEINYGYTF. In nucleotides, the CDR3 is TGTGCCAGCAGCCAAGAAATTAACTATGGCTACACCTTC.

The CDR3 DNA follows: TGTGCCAGCAGTTCACCGGGGTTATCCACAGATACGCAGTATTTT. Its translation is CASSSPGLSTDTQYF. This chain joins TRBV6-5 and TRBJ2-3; the D gene is possibly TRBD2 (5 bases). V gave up 4 bases and J gave up 2 bases, with 13 bases separating them. The germline gives CDR1 MNHEY, CDR2 SVGAGI. This CDR3 has 15 amino acids.

The CDR3 loop is CASMTWGNSNQPQHF. DNA for the CDR3: TGTGCCAGCATGACATGGGGGAATAGCAATCAGCCCCAGCATTTT. This rearrangement joins TRBV6-1 to TRBJ1-5, with a tentative D call TRBD1 (5 bases). The germline gives CDR1 MNHNS, CDR2 SASEGT. The length of the CDR3 is 15 residues. Trimming removed 7 bases at V and 0 bases at J, with 13 bases between.

Concerning this clone itself: The sample carries other DNA sequences with the same CDR3. This rearrangement joins TRBV5-1 to TRBJ1-3; 7 nucleotides align to TRBD1. This CDR3 has 15 amino acids. With V trimmed by 0 bases and J by 2 bases, 2 bases remained unmatched. Per germline, CDR1 SGHRS and CDR2 YFSETQ. This CDR3 is CASSLGGGTGNTIYF. The CDR3, as DNA: TGCGCCAGCAGCTTGGGAGGGGGCACTGGAAACACCATATATTTT.

Points on this clone: This sample includes further DNA sequences coding for the same CDR3. This rearrangement joins TRBV11-1 to TRBJ1-1; no firm D call. The CDR3 is 13 amino acids. Trimming stripped 5 bases from V and 1 base from J, with 8 bases between. Per germline, CDR1 SGHAT and CDR2 FQDESV (reference sequence). The CDR3 DNA follows: TGTGCCAGCAGCCTCCGGGGGAACACTGAAGCTTTCTTT. Its protein product is CASSLRGNTEAFF.

This chain connects TRBV19 to TRBJ2-7; 10 nucleotides match TRBD1. Germline V gene lookup returns CDR1 LNHDA and CDR2 SQIVND (reference sequence). This CDR3 contains 14 residues. The V gene end was trimmed by 6 bases and the J gene end by 4 bases; junction bases not matched to a gene: 6. CDR3 loop: CASRPGQGNYEQYF. CDR3 DNA: TGTGCCAGTAGGCCGGGACAGGGGAATTACGAGCAGTACTTC.

The V and J genes are TRBV5-1 and TRBJ2-1; TRBD2 matches at 7 bases. Germline lookup yields CDR1 SGHRS and CDR2 YFSETQ. The V gene end was trimmed by 5 bases and the J gene end by 5 bases; junction bases not matched to a gene: 4. CDR3 length: 13 residues. The CDR3 DNA sequence: TGCGCCAGCAGGTGGGGGAGGGACAATGAGCAGTTCTTC. This codes for CASRWGRDNEQFF.

On this clone: Other DNA sequences in the same sample also yield this CDR3. The chain couples TRBV30 to TRBJ2-7; the D gene is possibly TRBD2 (5 bases). Germline V lookup: CDR1 GTSNPN, CDR2 SVGIG (reference sequence). The CDR3 extends over 12 amino acids. V was clipped by 0 bases and J by 3 bases, with 6 bases between them. The CDR3 DNA follows: TGTGCCTGGAGTGTAACTAGCTACGAGCAGTACTTC. Translated: CAWSVTSYEQYF.

Remarks on this clone: An end of the junction does not agree with germline; a read error may underlie this. This chain joins TRBV7-6 and TRBJ2-7; 7 bases map to TRBD2. The CDR3 contains 15 residues. Germline CDR1 and CDR2: SGHVS and FNYEAQ. CDR3 nucleotide sequence: TGTGCCAGCGGCTTAATCGGCGGGAGTACCAACGAGCAGTACTTC. This codes for CASGLIGGSTNEQYF.

V and J are TRBV2 and TRBJ2-5; 10 bases line up with TRBD1. Germline V gene sequence: CDR1 SNHLY, CDR2 FYNNEI. The length of the CDR3 is 18 residues. J lost 5 bases, V lost 3 bases, and 15 bases had no gene match. The CDR3 is CASSDPDRGPRLVETQYF. CDR3 nucleotides: TGTGCCAGCAGTGACCCAGACAGGGGGCCCCGACTGGTGGAGACCCAGTACTTC.

This clone was counted only a few times. The chain has TRBV9 and TRBJ2-1; TRBD1 matches at 9 bases. Germline CDR1 reads SGDLS; CDR2 reads YYNGEE. V was pared by 0 bases and J by 3 bases, with 7 bases of the junction left unmatched. The length of the CDR3 is 17 residues. CDR3 in amino acids: CASSVGVSGQGYNEQFF. DNA of the CDR3: TGTGCCAGCAGCGTAGGGGTGTCGGGACAGGGCTACAATGAGCAGTTCTTC.

The CDR3 nucleotides read TGTGCCAGTAGTATTGAACGGGAGTACACCGGGGAGCTGTTTTTT. It is translated as CASSIEREYTGELFF. The chain carries TRBV19 and TRBJ2-2; D is perhaps TRBD2 (6 bases). V shed 3 bases and J shed 3 bases, with 11 bases lying between them. Per the germline V gene, CDR1 is LNHDA and CDR2 is SQIVND (reference sequence). The CDR3 has 15 residues.

This chain connects TRBV6-5 to TRBJ2-1, with TRBD2 matching 10 bases. The CDR3 sequence is 12 residues long. J was trimmed by 13 bases and V by 4 bases; bases with no gene match: 4. CDR1 and CDR2 from the germline V gene are MNHEY and SVGAGI. The CDR3 nucleotides are TGTGCCAGCAGTTCTAGCGGGAGTGTTCAGTTCTTC. It yields the protein CASSSSGSVQFF.

This clone was detected many times. This chain joins TRBV27 and TRBJ2-6; 9 bases map to TRBD2. V shed 2 bases and J 0 bases; nucleotides not matched to a gene: 2. Per the germline V gene, CDR1 is MNHEY and CDR2 is SMNVEV (reference sequence). CDR3 size: 17 residues. CDR3 in DNA: TGTGCCAGCAGTTTACTAGCGGGGTTCTCTGGGGCCAACGTCCTGACTTTC. Its translation: CASSLLAGFSGANVLTF.